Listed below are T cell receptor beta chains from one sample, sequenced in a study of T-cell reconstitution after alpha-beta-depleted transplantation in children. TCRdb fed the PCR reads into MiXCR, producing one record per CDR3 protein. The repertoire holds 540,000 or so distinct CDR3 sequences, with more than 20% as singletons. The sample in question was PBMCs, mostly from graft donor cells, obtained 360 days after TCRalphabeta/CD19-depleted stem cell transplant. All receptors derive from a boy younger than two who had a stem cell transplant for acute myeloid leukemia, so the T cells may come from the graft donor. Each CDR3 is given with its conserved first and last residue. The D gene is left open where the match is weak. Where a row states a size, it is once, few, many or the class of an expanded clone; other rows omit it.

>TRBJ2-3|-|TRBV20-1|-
TGCAGTGCTAGGAGGCGGGGGCCAGATACGCAGTATTTT
CSARRRGPDTQYF
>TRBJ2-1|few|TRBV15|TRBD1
TGTGCCACCAGCAGAGATACAGGGGCTTTTGGCAATGAGCAGTTCTTC
CATSRDTGAFGNEQFF
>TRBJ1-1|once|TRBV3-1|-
TGTGCCAGCAGCCAGGTCGGGAGGGGCGTTCGCGTAAGTATTCGGAACACTGAAGCTTTCTTT
CASSQVGRGVRVSIRNTEAFF
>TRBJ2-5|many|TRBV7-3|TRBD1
TGTGCCAGTAGACAGGGAGAGACCCAGTACTTC
CASRQGETQYF
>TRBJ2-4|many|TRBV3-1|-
TGTGCCAGCAGCCAAACCTTCACAGCCAAAAACATTCAGTACTTC
CASSQTFTAKNIQYF
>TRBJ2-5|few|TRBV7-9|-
TGTGCCAGCAGTTTAGGACAGACCTCCCAAGAGACCCAGTACTTC
CASSLGQTSQETQYF
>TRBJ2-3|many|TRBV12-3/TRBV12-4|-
TGTGCCAGTCCGCCATACGGCCAGGGGCTGTCAGATACGCAGTATTTT
CASPPYGQGLSDTQYF
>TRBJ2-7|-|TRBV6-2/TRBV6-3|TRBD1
TGTGCCAGCAGTCACCGACAGGGGGCTTACTCTTACGAGCAGTACTTC
CASSHRQGAYSYEQYF
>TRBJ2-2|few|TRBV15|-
TGTGCCACCAGCAGAGATGAAGCCGGGGAGCTGTTTTTT
CATSRDEAGELFF
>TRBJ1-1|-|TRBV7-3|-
TGTGCCAGCAGCGTAACCGCCGGGAACACTGAAGCTTTCTTT
CASSVTAGNTEAFF
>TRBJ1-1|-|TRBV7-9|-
TGTGCCAGCAGCTTAATTTGGGTGGGCATCGCGGACACTGAAGCTTTCTTT
CASSLIWVGIADTEAFF
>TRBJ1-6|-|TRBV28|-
TGTGCCAGCAGTTTATTCGCCGGGGTTGACTATAATTCACCCCTCCACTTT
CASSLFAGVDYNSPLHF
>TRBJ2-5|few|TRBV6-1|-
TGTGCCAGCAGCCTTCGGGGTGTCCAAGAGACCCAGTACTTC
CASSLRGVQETQYF
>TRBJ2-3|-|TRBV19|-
TGTGCCAGTAGTATAGGACGGCCCACAGATACGCAGTATTTT
CASSIGRPTDTQYF
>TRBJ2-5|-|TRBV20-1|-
TGCAGTAGAACCATGAGGGAGACCCAGTACTTC
CSRTMRETQYF
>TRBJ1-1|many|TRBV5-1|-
TGCGCCAGCAGCTCACAGACAGGAATGAACACTGAAGCTTTCTTT
CASSSQTGMNTEAFF
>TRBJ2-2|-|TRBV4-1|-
TGCGCCAGCAGCCAAGACCTACAGTGCCCAGGGGAGCTGTTTTTT
CASSQDLQCPGELFF
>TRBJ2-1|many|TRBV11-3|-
TGTGCCAGCAGTAAGGGCAATGAGCAGTTCTTC
CASSKGNEQFF
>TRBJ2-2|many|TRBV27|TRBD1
TGTGCCAGCAGGCGGACAGGTTCTAACACCGGGGAGCTGTTTTTT
CASRRTGSNTGELFF
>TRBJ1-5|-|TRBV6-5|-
TGTGCCAGCAGTTATGGACAGCACAATCAGCCCCAGCATTTT
CASSYGQHNQPQHF
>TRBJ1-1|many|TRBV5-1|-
TGCGCCAGCACGCACCTAGGGGGATTGAACACTGAAGCTTTCTTT
CASTHLGGLNTEAFF
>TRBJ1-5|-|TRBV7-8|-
TGTGCCAGCAGCTTAAGGGCAGGGGATCAGCCCCAGCATTTT
CASSLRAGDQPQHF
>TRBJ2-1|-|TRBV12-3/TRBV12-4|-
TGTGCCAGCAAGACGAATTTTTACAACGAGCAGTTCTTC
CASKTNFYNEQFF
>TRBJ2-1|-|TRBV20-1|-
TGCAGTGCTAGAGGGGAGCGGGACAATGAGCAGTTCTTC
CSARGERDNEQFF
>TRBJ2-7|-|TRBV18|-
TGTGCCAGCTCACCCACTAGGGGTCCCCCCTACGAGCAGTACTTC
CASSPTRGPPYEQYF
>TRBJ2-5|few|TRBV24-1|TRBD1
TGTGCCACCAGTGCGGTCTGGACAGGGGGCGGCGAGACCCAGTACTTC
CATSAVWTGGGETQYF
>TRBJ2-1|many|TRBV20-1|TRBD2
TGCAGTGCTAGTGGGAGGGCAGATGAGCAGTTCTTC
CSASGRADEQFF
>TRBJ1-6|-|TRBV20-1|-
TGCAGTGCTACCTCTCACCAGGGCCTCTTGGCCCTCCACTTT
CSATSHQGLLALHF
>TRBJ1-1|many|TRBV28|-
TGTGCCAGCAGTTCCTTCGGGCAGGGGAGAGGGACTGAAGCTTTCTTT
CASSSFGQGRGTEAFF
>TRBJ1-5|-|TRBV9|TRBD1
TGTGCCAGCAGCGTAGGGGGACAGGGGCAGCCCCAGCATTTT
CASSVGGQGQPQHF
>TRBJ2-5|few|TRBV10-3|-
TGTGCCATCAGGGCAGCGGGCGGGTACCAAGAGACCCAGTACTTC
CAIRAAGGYQETQYF
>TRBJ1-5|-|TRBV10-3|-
TGTGCCTCGAGGGACGTTCAGCCCCAGCATTTT
CASRDVQPQHF
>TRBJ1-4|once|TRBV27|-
TGTGCCAGCAGTTTAAACCTCCCCCTTGGAAGGGAAAAACTGTTTTTT
CASSLNLPLGREKLFF
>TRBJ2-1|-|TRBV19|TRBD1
TGTGCCAGTAGTACGGCCGGGACAGGACAACGAAATGAGCAGTTCTTC
CASSTAGTGQRNEQFF
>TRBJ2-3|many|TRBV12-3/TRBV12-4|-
TGTGCCAGCACGGTGTCAGATACGCAGTATTTT
CASTVSDTQYF
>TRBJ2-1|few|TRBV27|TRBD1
TGTGCCAGCAGTTGGGACAGGGCGGCTGAGCAGTTCTTC
CASSWDRAAEQFF
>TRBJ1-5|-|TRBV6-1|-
TGTGCCAGCAGCCGGATGACAGATAGCAATCAGCCCCAGCATTTT
CASSRMTDSNQPQHF
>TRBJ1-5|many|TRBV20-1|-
TGCAGTGCTAGAGCTGGAGGGGATCAGCCCCAGCATTTT
CSARAGGDQPQHF
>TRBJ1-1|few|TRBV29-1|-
TGCAGCGTTGACGGAAGTACTGAAGCTTTCTTT
CSVDGSTEAFF
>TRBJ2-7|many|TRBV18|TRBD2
TGTGCCAGCTCCCACGGAGAGCGGGGGGTCCACGAGCAGTACTTC
CASSHGERGVHEQYF
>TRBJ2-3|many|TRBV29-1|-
TGCAGCGTTGCTGGACGGGGAACGGATACGCAGTATTTT
CSVAGRGTDTQYF
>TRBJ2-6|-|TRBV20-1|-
TGCTGTGCTAAGGGGCCAGGGACGGGGGGCTACTCTGGGGCCAACGTCCTGACTTTC
CCAKGPGTGGYSGANVLTF
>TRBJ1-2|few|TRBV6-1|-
TGTGCCAGTACACGACCGGACGACTATGGCTACACCTTC
CASTRPDDYGYTF
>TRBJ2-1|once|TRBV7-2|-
TGTGCCAGCAGCCCCCCTTATGCGGGACCTTACAATGAGCAGTTCTTC
CASSPPYAGPYNEQFF
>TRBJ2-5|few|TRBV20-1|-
TGCAGTGCTAGAGATCGGGTGGGTTTGGGGGAGACCCAGTACTTC
CSARDRVGLGETQYF
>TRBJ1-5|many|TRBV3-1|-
TGTGCCAGCAGCCAAGTACCAGGAAATCAGCCCCAGCATTTT
CASSQVPGNQPQHF
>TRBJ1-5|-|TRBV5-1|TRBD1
TGCGCCAGCAGCTTCGAACCCCGGGACAGATCCACTCAGCCCCAGCATTTT
CASSFEPRDRSTQPQHF
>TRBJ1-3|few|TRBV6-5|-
TGTGCCAGCAGTTACTCCATCCGGGGGCATGGAAACACCATATATTTT
CASSYSIRGHGNTIYF
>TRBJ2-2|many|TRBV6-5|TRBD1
TGTGCCAGCACGGGACAGCTCACCGGGGAGCTGTTTTTT
CASTGQLTGELFF